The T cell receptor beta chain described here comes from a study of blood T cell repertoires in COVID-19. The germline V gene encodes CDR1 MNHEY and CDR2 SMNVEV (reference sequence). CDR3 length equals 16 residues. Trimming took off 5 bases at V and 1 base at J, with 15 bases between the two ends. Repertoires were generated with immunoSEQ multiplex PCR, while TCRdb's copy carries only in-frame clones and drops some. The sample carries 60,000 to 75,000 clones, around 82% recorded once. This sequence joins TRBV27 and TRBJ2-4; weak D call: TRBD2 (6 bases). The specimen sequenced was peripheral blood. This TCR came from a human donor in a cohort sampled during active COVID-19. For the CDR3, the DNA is TGTGCCAGCAGTCCTCAACTCCGGGGGGCCAAAAACATTCAGTACTTC. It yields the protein CASSPQLRGAKNIQYF.